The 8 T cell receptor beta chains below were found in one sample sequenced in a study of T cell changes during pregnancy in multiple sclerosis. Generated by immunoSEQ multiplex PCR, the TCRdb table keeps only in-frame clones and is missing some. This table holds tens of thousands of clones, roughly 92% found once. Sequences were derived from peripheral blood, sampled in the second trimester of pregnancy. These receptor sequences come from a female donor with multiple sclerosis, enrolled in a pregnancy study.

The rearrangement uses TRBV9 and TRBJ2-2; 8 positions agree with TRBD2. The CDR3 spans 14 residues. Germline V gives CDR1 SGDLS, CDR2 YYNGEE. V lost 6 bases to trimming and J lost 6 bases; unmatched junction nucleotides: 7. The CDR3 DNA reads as TGTGCCAGCATGGCTAGCGGGTATGCCGGGGAGCTGTTTTTT. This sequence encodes CASMASGYAGELFF.

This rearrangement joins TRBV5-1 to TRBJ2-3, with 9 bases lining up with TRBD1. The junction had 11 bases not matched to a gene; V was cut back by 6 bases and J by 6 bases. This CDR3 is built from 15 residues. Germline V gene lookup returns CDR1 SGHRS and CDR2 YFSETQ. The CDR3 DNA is TGCGCCAGCAACCTCAGGACAGGGGATGCTGATACGCAGTATTTT. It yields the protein CASNLRTGDADTQYF.

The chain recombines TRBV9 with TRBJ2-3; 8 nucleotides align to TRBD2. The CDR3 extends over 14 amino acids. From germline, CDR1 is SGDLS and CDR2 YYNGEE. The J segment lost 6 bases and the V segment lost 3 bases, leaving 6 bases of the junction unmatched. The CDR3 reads CASSASGRADTQYF. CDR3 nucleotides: TGTGCCAGCAGCGCCAGCGGGAGAGCGGATACGCAGTATTTT.

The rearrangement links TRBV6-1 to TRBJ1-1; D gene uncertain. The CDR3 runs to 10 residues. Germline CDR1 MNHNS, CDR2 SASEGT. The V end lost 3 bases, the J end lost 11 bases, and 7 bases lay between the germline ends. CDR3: CASSDGRAFF. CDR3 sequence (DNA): TGTGCCAGCAGTGACGGGAGGGCTTTCTTT.

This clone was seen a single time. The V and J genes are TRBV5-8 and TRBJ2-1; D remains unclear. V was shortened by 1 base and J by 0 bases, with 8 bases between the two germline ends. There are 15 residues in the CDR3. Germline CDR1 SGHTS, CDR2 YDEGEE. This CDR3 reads CASSLPFSSYNEQFF. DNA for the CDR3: TGTGCCAGCAGCTTGCCCTTCAGCTCCTACAATGAGCAGTTCTTC. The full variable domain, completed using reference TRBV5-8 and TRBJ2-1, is EAGVTQSPTHLIKTRGQQATLRCSPISGHTSVYWYQQALGLGLQFLLWYDEGEERNRGNFPPRFSGRQFPNYSSELNVNALELEDSALYLCASSLPFSSYNEQFFGPGTRLTVL.

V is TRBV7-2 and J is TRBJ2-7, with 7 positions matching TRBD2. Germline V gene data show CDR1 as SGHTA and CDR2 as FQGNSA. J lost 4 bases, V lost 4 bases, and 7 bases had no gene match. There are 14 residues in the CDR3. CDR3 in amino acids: CASSSHSGEYEQYF. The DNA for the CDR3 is TGTGCCAGCAGCTCCCACAGCGGGGAGTACGAGCAGTACTTC.

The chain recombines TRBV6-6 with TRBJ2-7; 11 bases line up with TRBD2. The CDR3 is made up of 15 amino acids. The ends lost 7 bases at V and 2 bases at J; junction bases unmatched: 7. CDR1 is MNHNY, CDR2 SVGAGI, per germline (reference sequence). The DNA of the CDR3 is TGTGCCAGCATTATTAGCGGGGGGGGGCCCTACGAGCAGTACTTC. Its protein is CASIISGGGPYEQYF.

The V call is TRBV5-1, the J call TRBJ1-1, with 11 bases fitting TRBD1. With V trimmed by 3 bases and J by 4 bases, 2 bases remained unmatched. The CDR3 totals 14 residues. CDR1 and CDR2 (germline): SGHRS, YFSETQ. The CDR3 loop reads CASSSGTGGTEAFF. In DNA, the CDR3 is TGCGCCAGCAGCTCGGGGACAGGGGGCACTGAAGCTTTCTTT.